Here is one T cell receptor beta chain with its context. The sample belongs to a study of CD8 T cells in Susac syndrome. TCR beta was sequenced from blood CD8+ and CD4+ T cells. TEMRA cells were enriched by FACS, while CD8+ and CD4+ T cells were obtained through a negative isolation that was performed magnetically. Random hexamers were used to reverse transcribe 0.5 to 1 ug of RNA. From the immunoSEQ multiplex PCR reads, TCRdb called clonotypes with MiXCR, one entry per CDR3 protein. Here the sample spans hundreds of thousands of distinct CDR3 sequences, 92% being singletons. Specimen: CD8+ T cells from PBMCs. The TCR comes from a human donor with multiple sclerosis.

Written as DNA, the CDR3 is TGTGCCAGCAGCGTGACAGCGGTGGGGGAGCCCCAGCATTTT. Translation gives CASSVTAVGEPQHF. The chain links TRBV9 to TRBJ1-5; possibly TRBD1 for D (5 bases). Germline V gives CDR1 SGDLS, CDR2 YYNGEE. Trimming stripped 2 bases from V and 8 bases from J, with 14 bases between. The CDR3 totals 14 residues.